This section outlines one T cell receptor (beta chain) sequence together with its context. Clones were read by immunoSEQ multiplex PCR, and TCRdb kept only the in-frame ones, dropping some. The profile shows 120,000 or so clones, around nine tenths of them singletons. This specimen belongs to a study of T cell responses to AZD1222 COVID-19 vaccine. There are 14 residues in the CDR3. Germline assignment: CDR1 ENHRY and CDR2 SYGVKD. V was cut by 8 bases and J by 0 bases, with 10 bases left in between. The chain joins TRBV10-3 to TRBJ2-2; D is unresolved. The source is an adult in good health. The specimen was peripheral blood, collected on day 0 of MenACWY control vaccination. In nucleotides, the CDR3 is TGTGCCATCTCGACAACCGCGAACACCGGGGAGCTGTTTTTT. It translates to CAISTTANTGELFF.